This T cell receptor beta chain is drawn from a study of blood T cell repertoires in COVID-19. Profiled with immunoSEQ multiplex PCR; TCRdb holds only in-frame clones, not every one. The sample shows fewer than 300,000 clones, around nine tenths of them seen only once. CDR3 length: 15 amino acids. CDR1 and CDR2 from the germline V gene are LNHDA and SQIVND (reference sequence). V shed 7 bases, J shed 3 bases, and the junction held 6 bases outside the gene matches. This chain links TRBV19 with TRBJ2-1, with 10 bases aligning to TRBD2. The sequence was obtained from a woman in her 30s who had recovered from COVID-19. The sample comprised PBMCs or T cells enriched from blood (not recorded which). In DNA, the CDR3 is TGTGCCAGTACCCGCCTAGCGGGAGACTACAATGAGCAGTTCTTC. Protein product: CASTRLAGDYNEQFF.